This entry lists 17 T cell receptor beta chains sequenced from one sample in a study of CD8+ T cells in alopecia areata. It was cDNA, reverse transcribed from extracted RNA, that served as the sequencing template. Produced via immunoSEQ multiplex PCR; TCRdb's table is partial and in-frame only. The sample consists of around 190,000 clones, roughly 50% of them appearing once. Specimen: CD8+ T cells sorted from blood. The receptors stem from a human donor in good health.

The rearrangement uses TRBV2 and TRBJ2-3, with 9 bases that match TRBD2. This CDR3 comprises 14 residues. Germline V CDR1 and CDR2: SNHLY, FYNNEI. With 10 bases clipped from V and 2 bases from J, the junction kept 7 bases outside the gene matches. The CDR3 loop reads CATAERGVTDTQYF. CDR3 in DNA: TGTGCCACCGCGGAGCGGGGGGTCACAGATACGCAGTATTTT. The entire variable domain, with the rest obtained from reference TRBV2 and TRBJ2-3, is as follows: EPEVTQTPSHQVTQMGQEVILRCVPISNHLYFYWYRQILGQKVEFLVSFYNNEISEKSEIFDDQFSVERPDGSNFTLKIRSTKLEDSAMYFCATAERGVTDTQYFGPGTRLTVL.

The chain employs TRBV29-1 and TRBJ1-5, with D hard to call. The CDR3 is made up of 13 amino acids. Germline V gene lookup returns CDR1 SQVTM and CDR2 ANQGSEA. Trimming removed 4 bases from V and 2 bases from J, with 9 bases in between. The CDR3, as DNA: TGCAGCGTTGTTGCCGGGGGCAATCAGCCCCAGCATTTT. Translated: CSVVAGGNQPQHF.

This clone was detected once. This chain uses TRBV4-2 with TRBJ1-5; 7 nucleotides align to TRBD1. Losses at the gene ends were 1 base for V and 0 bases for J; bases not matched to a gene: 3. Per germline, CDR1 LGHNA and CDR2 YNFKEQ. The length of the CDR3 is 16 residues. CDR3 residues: CASSQGTGVSNQPQHF. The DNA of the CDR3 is TGTGCCAGCAGCCAAGGTACAGGGGTTAGCAATCAGCCCCAGCATTTT.

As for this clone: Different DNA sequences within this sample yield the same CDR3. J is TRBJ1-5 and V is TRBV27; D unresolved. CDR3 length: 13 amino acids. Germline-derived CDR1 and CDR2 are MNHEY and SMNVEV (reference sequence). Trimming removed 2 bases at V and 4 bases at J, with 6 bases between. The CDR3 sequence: CASSLGSNQPQHF. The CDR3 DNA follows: TGTGCCAGCAGTTTAGGGTCGAATCAGCCCCAGCATTTT.

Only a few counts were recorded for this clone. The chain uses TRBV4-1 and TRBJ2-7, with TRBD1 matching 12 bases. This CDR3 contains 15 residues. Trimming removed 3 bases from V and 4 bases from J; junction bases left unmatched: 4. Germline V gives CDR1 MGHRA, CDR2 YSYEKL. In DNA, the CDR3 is TGCGCCAGCAGCCACGGGACAGGGGGCCGGTACGAGCAGTACTTC. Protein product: CASSHGTGGRYEQYF.

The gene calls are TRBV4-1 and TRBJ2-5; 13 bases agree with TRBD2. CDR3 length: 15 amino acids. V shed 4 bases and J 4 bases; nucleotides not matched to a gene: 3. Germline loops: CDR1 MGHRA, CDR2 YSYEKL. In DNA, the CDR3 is TGCGCCAGCAGCCGGGGACTAGCGGGGCGAGAGACCCAGTACTTC. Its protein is CASSRGLAGRETQYF.

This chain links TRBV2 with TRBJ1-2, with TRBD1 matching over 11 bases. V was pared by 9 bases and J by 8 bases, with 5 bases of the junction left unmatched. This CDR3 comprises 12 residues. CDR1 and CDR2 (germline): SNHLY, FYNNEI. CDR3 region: CARGTGGEGYTF. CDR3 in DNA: TGTGCCAGAGGGACAGGGGGTGAGGGCTACACCTTC.

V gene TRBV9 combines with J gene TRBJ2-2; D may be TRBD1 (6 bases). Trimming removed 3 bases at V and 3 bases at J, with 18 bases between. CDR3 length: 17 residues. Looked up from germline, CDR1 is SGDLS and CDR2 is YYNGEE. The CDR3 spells CASSARAGGVHTGELFF. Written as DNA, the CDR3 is TGTGCCAGCAGCGCACGTGCTGGGGGCGTTCACACCGGGGAGCTGTTTTTT.

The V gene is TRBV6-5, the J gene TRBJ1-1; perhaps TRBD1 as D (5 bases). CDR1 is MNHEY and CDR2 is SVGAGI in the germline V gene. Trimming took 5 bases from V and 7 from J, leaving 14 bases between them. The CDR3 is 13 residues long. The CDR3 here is CASSAGAFFEAFF. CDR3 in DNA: TGTGCCAGCAGTGCCGGGGCCTTTTTTGAAGCTTTCTTT.

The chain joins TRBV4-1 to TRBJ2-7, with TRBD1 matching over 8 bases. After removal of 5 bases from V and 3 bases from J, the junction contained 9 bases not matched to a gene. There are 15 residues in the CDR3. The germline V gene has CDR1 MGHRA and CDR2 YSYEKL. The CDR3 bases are TGCGCCAGCAGCTGGAGGTCACAGGGGGGCTACGAGCAGTACTTC. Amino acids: CASSWRSQGGYEQYF.

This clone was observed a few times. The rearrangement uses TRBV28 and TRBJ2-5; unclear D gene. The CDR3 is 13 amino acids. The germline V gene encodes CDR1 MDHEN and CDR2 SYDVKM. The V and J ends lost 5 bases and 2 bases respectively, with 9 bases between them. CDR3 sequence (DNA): TGTGCCAGCAGTGATGCCAGACAAGAGACCCAGTACTTC. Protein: CASSDARQETQYF.

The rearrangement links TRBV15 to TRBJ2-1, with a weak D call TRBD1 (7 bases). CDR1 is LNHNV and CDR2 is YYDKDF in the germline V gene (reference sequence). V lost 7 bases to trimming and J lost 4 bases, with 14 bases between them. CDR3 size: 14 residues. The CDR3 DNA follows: TGTGCCACCACGTCGGGGGACAGTTACAATGAGCAGTTCTTC. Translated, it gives CATTSGDSYNEQFF. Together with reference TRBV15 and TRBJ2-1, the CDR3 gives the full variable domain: DAMVIQNPRYQVTQFGKPVTLSCSQTLNHNVMYWYQQKSSQAPKLLFHYYDKDFNNEADTPDNFQSRRPNTSFCFLDIRSPGLGDTAMYLCATTSGDSYNEQFFGPGTRLTVL.

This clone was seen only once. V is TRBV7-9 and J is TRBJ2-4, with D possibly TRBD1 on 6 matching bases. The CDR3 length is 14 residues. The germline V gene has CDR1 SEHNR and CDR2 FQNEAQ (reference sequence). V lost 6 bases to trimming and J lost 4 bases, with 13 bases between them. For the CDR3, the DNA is TGTGCCAGCAGTTCGGCGAGGGGGAAAAACATTCAGTACTTC. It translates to CASSSARGKNIQYF.

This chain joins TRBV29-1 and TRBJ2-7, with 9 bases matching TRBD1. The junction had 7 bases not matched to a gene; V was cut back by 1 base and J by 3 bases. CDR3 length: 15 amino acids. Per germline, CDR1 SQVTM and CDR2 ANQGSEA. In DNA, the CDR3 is TGCAGCGTTGAAGGGACAGGGGAGTCAGACTACGAGCAGTACTTC. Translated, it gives CSVEGTGESDYEQYF.

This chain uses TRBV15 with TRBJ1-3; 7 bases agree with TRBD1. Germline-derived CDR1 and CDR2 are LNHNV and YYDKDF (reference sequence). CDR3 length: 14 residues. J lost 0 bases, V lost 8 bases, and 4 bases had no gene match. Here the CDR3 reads CATEDRHSGNTIYF. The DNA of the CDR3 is TGTGCCACCGAGGACAGGCACTCTGGAAACACCATATATTTT.

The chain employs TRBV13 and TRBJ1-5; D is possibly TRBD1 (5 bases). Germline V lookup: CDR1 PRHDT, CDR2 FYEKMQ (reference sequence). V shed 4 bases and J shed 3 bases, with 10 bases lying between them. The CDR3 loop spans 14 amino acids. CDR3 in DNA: TGTGCCAGCAGCTCCCGACAGTTCAATCAGCCCCAGCATTTT. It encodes CASSSRQFNQPQHF.

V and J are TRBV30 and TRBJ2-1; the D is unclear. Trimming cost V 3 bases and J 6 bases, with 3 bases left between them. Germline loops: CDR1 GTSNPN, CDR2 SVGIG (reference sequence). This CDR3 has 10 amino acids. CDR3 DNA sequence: TGTGCCTGGAGCCTCAATGAGCAGTTCTTC. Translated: CAWSLNEQFF. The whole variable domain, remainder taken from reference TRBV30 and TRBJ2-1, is SQTIHQWPATLVQPVGSPLSLECTVEGTSNPNLYWYRQAAGRGLQLLFYSVGIGQISSEVPQNLSASRPQDRQFILSSKKLLLSDSGFYLCAWSLNEQFFGPGTRLTVL.